The rows below give T cell receptor beta chains drawn from one sample of a study of somatic mutations in cytotoxic T cells in rheumatoid arthritis. Using immunoSEQ multiplex PCR, the repertoire was profiled, and TCRdb retains in-frame clones only, with some absent. Of nearly 20,000 clones in the sample, 85% to 90% were seen once. Sequenced input: CD8+ T cells sorted from blood. The receptors come from a man aged 35 to 55 in good health. Both conserved end residues are part of each CDR3.

v_gene: TRBV15; j_gene: NA; CDR3aa: CATGSSGYEQYF
v_gene: TRBV11-2; j_gene: TRBJ1-2; CDR3aa: CASSPNQGAHYGYTF
v_gene: TRBV28; j_gene: TRBJ2-7; CDR3aa: CASGAYEQYF
v_gene: TRBV2; j_gene: TRBJ2-3; CDR3aa: CATLEGTVSTDTQYF
v_gene: TRBV27; j_gene: TRBJ2-1; CDR3aa: CASSLLTGAPEQFF
v_gene: TRBV13; j_gene: TRBJ2-1; CDR3aa: CASRMNRGSYNEQFF
v_gene: TRBV5-6; j_gene: TRBJ2-7; CDR3aa: CASSLFNSYEQYF
v_gene: TRBV5-1; j_gene: TRBJ2-3; CDR3aa: CASSWGSDTDTQYF
v_gene: TRBV4-3; j_gene: TRBJ1-4; CDR3aa: CASSQEEAGATNEKLFF
v_gene: TRBV27; j_gene: TRBJ1-2; CDR3aa: CASSLYQGNGYTF